This TCR beta chain was documented in a study of blood T cell repertoires in COVID-19. Across the study: In each case, the material was cDNA or gDNA derived from T cells, B-cell-depleted T cells, or PBMCs.

As handled by the study authors: Estimates of nucleated cell counts were drawn from the amplification of reference gene primers. Assay: immunoSEQ multiplex PCR; the TCRdb copy retains only in-frame clones and omits some. V, J and clone size are taken as reported in that table, and D and trimming were inferred from the DNA itself. The sample has a few hundred thousand clones; approximately 83% are singletons. Germline CDR1 SQVTM, CDR2 ANQGSEA. The CDR3 is 14 residues long. Trimming removed 3 bases from V and 6 bases from J, with 17 bases in between. All enrollees were roughly 18 to 95 years old and from around 25 US areas. In assigning cohorts, the study relied on participant-reported clinical history.

The rearrangement uses TRBV29-1 and TRBJ1-2; tentatively, D is TRBD1 (5 bases). Sequenced sample: PBMCs or T cells enriched from blood (not recorded which). The TCR was taken from a woman in her fifties or sixties who had recovered from COVID-19. The CDR3 DNA reads TGCAGCGTTGAGGGTCAGGGCCTCAAGCATGGCTACACCTTC. Amino acid sequence: CSVEGQGLKHGYTF.